This T cell receptor (beta chain) was sequenced in a study of CD8 T cells in ankylosing spondylitis. Study-wide findings and caveats: The study identified a TCR beta motif of under ten highly homologous variants that appeared characteristic of ankylosing spondylitis blood. CD8+ by phenotype, disease-linked clones were relatively rare in peripheral blood. A subset of motif variants has previously been described in the synovial fluid and blood of reactive arthritis.

Each TCR beta library was made by quantitative 5'-RACE that incorporated molecular barcodes. TCRdb fed the 5' RACE reads into MiXCR, producing one record per CDR3 protein. This table holds some 220,000 distinct CDR3 sequences, 10% found once. Looked up from germline, CDR1 is SNHLY and CDR2 is FYNNEI. With V trimmed by 4 bases and J by 4 bases, 1 base remained unmatched. The CDR3 is made up of 13 amino acids. This clonotype was recorded at least ten times. Its antigen is currently unknown. The chain combines TRBV2 with TRBJ2-4; 7 bases match TRBD1. The sequence derives from a male donor with ankylosing spondylitis or in good health (not recorded which). The sample was blood, either unsorted or a sorted T cell fraction (not recorded which). The CDR3 reads CASSGDSKNIQYF. DNA for the CDR3: TGTGCCAGCAGTGGGGACAGTAAAAACATTCAGTACTTC.